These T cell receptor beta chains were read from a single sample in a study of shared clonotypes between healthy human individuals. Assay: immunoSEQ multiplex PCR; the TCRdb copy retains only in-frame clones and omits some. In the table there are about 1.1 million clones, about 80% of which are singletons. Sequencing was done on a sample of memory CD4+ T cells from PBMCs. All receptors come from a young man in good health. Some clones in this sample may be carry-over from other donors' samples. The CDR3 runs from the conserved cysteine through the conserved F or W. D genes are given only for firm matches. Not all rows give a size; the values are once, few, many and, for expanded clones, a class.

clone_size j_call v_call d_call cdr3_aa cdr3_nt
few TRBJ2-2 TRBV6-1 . CASSGVGTGELFF TGTGCCAGCAGCGGTGTAGGGACCGGGGAGCTGTTTTTT
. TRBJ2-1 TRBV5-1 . CASSPTSRSYNEQFF TGCGCCAGCAGCCCAACTAGTCGCTCCTACAATGAGCAGTTCTTC
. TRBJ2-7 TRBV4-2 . CASSQDGTAGEQYF TGTGCCAGCAGCCAAGACGGGACCGCCGGCGAGCAGTACTTC
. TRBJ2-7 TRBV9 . CASSPGLIGSYEQYF TGTGCCAGCAGCCCGGGACTTATCGGCTCCTACGAGCAGTACTTC
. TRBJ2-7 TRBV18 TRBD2 CASSPPASGHIEQYF TGTGCCAGCTCACCACCTGCTAGCGGCCACATCGAGCAGTACTTC
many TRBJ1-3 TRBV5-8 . CASNTVAGNTIYF TGTGCCAGCAATACAGTGGCGGGAAACACCATATATTTT
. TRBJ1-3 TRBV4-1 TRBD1 CASSAGQGEAGNTIYF TGCGCCAGCAGCGCGGGACAGGGTGAGGCTGGAAACACCATATATTTT
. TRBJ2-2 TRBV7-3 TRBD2 CASSAIAGGPSTGELFF TGTGCCAGCAGCGCCATAGCGGGAGGGCCTTCGACCGGGGAGCTGTTTTTT
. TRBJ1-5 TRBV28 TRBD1 CASTPRQGGSPQHF TGTGCCAGCACTCCTCGACAGGGTGGTTCCCCCCAGCATTTT
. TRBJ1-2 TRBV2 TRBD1 CASSDSSGQGYGYTF TGTGCCAGCAGTGATTCGTCGGGACAGGGCTATGGCTACACCTTC
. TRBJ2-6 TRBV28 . CASSEPSGANVLTF TGTGCCAGCAGTGAACCATCTGGGGCCAACGTCCTGACTTTC
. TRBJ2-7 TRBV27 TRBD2 CASSQGLAGAKYEQYF TGTGCCAGCAGCCAGGGACTAGCGGGAGCAAAGTACGAGCAGTACTTC
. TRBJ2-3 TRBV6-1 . CASSGAGSTDTQYF TGTGCCAGCAGTGGGGCGGGTAGCACAGATACGCAGTATTTT
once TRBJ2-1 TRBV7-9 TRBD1 CASTPPGQGYNEQFF TGTGCCAGCACCCCACCGGGACAGGGCTACAATGAGCAGTTCTTC
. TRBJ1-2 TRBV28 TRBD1 CASSLGGGQGTYYGYTF TGTGCCAGCAGTTTAGGTGGGGGACAGGGGACGTACTATGGCTACACCTTC
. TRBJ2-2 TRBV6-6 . CACKGTGELFF TGTGCCTGCAAGGGTACCGGGGAGCTGTTTTTT
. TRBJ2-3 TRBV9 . CASSDVPLSTQYF TGTGCCAGCAGCGACGTTCCGCTCAGTACGCAGTATTTT
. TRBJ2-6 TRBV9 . CASSQLSGANVLTF TGTGCCAGCTCCCAACTGTCTGGGGCCAACGTCCTGACTTTC
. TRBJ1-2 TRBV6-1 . CASSELQGSLNYGYTF TGTGCCAGCAGTGAATTGCAGGGATCATTGAACTATGGCTACACCTTC
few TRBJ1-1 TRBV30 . CAWRETPDSRDTEAFF TGTGCCTGGAGAGAGACCCCCGACAGCCGGGACACTGAAGCTTTCTTT
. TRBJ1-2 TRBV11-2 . CASSFSAGYHEGYTF TGTGCCAGCAGCTTTTCCGCAGGGTATCATGAAGGCTACACCTTC
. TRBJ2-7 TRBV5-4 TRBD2 CASSRGLAGVEQYF TGTGCCAGCAGCCGAGGACTAGCGGGAGTCGAGCAGTACTTC
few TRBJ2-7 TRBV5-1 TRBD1 CASSLGGTGGYEQYF TGCGCCAGCAGCTTGGGAGGGACAGGGGGCTACGAGCAGTACTTC
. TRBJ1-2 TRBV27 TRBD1 CASRTQLGGLYGYTF TGTGCCAGCCGAACTCAACTAGGGGGCTTATATGGCTACACCTTC
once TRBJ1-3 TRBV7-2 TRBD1 CASSLLGTGGNTIYF TGTGCCAGCAGCTTATTGGGGACAGGAGGAAACACCATATATTTT
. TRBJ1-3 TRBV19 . CASSRGIQRRDGNTIYF TGTGCCAGTAGTAGGGGGATACAAAGGAGAGACGGAAACACCATATATTTT
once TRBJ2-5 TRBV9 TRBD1 CASSVGLGQGEETQYF TGTGCCAGCAGCGTAGGTCTGGGACAGGGTGAAGAGACCCAGTACTTC
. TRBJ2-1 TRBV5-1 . CASRQNNEQFF TGCGCCAGCAGGCAGAACAATGAGCAGTTCTTC
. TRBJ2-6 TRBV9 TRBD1 CASSPQGASSGANVLTF TGTGCCAGCAGCCCCCAGGGGGCGAGCTCTGGGGCCAACGTCCTGACTTTC
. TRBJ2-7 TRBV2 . CASRDYTYEQYF TGTGCCAGCAGGGACTACACCTACGAGCAGTACTTC
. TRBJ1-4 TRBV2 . CATRGRGGTNEKLFF TGTGCCACCCGGGGCAGGGGTGGTACTAATGAAAAACTGTTTTTT
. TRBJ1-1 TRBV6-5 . CASNLRQGNTEAFF TGTGCCAGCAATCTTAGGCAGGGGAACACTGAAGCTTTCTTT
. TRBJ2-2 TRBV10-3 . CAINPGSSEELFF TGTGCCATCAACCCGGGCAGTTCGGAGGAGCTGTTTTTT
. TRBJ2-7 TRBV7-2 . CASSLVRGGEQYF TGTGCCAGCAGCTTGGTCAGGGGGGGCGAGCAGTACTTC
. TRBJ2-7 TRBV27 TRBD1 CASSPHVWGTGGISYEQYF TGTGCCAGCAGTCCTCATGTCTGGGGAACAGGGGGCATATCGTACGAGCAGTACTTC
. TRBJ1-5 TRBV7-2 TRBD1 CASSSGQGKPQHF TGTGCCAGCAGCTCCGGACAGGGAAAGCCCCAGCATTTT
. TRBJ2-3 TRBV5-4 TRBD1 CASSLQGAGGTQYF TGTGCCAGCAGCTTGCAGGGGGCTGGTGGTACGCAGTATTTT
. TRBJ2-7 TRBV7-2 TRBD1 CASSLLGDRGSYEQYF TGTGCCAGCAGCTTATTAGGGGACAGGGGATCCTACGAGCAGTACTTC
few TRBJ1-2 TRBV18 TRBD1 CASSQAGTGGADYGYTF TGTGCCAGCTCCCAAGCCGGGACAGGGGGCGCCGACTATGGCTACACCTTC